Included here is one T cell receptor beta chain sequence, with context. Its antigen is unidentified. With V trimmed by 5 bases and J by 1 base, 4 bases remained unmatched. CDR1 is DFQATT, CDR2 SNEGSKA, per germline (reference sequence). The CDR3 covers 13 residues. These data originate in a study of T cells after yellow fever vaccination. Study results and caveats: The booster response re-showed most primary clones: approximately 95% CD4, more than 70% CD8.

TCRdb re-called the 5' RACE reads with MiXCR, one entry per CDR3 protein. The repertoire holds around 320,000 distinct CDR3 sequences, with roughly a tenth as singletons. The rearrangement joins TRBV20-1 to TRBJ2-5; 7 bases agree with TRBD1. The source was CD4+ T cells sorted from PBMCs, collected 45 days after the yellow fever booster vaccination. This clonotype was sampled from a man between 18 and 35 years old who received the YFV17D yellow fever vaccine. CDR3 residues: CSAQGQSQETQYF. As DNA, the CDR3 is TGCAGTGCTCAGGGACAGAGCCAAGAGACCCAGTACTTC.